The rows below give T cell receptor beta chains drawn from one sample of a study of T cell responses to AZD1222 COVID-19 vaccine. Profiling relied on immunoSEQ multiplex PCR, and the TCRdb table lists in-frame clones only, not all of them. Here the sample spans about 160,000 clones, 80% to 90% being singletons. Sample: peripheral blood, taken on day 0 of AZD1222 vaccination. All receptors derive from an adult in good health. Each CDR3 is given with its conserved first and last residue. The D gene is left open where the match is weak. Some rows have no size entry. The others give once, few or many, or a class for an expanded clone.

J | size | D | V | DNA | CDR3
TRBJ2-1 | NA | TRBD1 | TRBV7-9 | TGTGCCAGCAGCTTCCGGGACAGGGACTTCGATGAGCAGTTCTTC | CASSFRDRDFDEQFF
TRBJ1-1 | NA | NA | TRBV7-9 | TGTGCCAGCACCGCCGCCGCGGACCTCAACAGAGCTTTCTTT | CASTAAADLNRAFF
TRBJ2-5 | NA | TRBD1 | TRBV6-6 | TGTGCCAGCAGTTACTCTCAGGGGGCAGGGCAAGAGACCCAGTACTTC | CASSYSQGAGQETQYF
TRBJ2-1 | NA | NA | TRBV7-8 | TGTGCCAGCAGCAAGGGGGTCGGCAACAACAATGAGCAGTTCTTC | CASSKGVGNNNEQFF
TRBJ2-1 | NA | TRBD1 | TRBV2 | TGTGCCAGCAGCCGACAGGGTAGCTCCTACAATGAGCAGTTCTTC | CASSRQGSSYNEQFF
TRBJ2-3 | NA | NA | TRBV12-1 | TGTGCCAGCAGCTTGACCGGGACCTGCGAAGTGCAGTATTTT | CASSLTGTCEVQYF
TRBJ2-5 | NA | NA | TRBV7-9 | TGTGCCAGCAGCTTAGGCGGGTCTGAGACCCAGTACTTC | CASSLGGSETQYF
TRBJ2-1 | NA | TRBD2 | TRBV18 | TGTGCCAGCACCCCGGGACTAGCATCCGGTGAGCAGTTCTTC | CASTPGLASGEQFF
TRBJ1-6 | NA | TRBD1 | TRBV5-4 | TGTGCCAGCAGCTTGAGGGGGACAGGGAGCTCCTATAATTCACCCCTCCACTTT | CASSLRGTGSSYNSPLHF
TRBJ2-7 | NA | TRBD1 | TRBV9 | TGTGCCAGCAGCGAAGGACAGGGTTCGTACGAGCAGTACTTC | CASSEGQGSYEQYF
TRBJ1-2 | NA | NA | TRBV6-5 | TGTGCCAGCAGTTTCGCAGTTGGGTCAAACTATGGCTACACCTTC | CASSFAVGSNYGYTF
TRBJ2-3 | NA | TRBD2 | TRBV3-1/TRBV3-2 | TGTGCCAGCAGCCAAGATCTAGCGGGGGCCGGCACAGATACGCAGTATTTT | CASSQDLAGAGTDTQYF
TRBJ1-2 | NA | NA | TRBV7-9 | TGTGCCAGCAGCTTAATTCACCCGGCCAACTATGGCTACACCTTC | CASSLIHPANYGYTF
TRBJ1-2 | NA | NA | TRBV19 | TGTGCCAGTAGTCGGGGGAATAGCTATGGCTACACCTTC | CASSRGNSYGYTF
TRBJ2-6 | once | NA | TRBV11-3 | TGTGCCAGCAGCTTAGGGTTAGGGACATCTGGGGCCAACGTCCTGACTTTC | CASSLGLGTSGANVLTF
TRBJ1-6 | NA | TRBD1 | TRBV9 | TGTGCCAGCAGCGCTAGGACAGGGAATTCACCCCTCCACTTT | CASSARTGNSPLHF
TRBJ2-3 | NA | NA | TRBV19 | TGTGCCAGTAGTATAGATTTAGAGGGGGGCAGGGGAGATACGCAGTATTTT | CASSIDLEGGRGDTQYF
TRBJ1-2 | NA | NA | TRBV27 | TGTGCCAGCAGTTTTACCGAGACAAATCAGGGTTGGTATGGCTACACCTTC | CASSFTETNQGWYGYTF
TRBJ2-7 | NA | TRBD2 | TRBV5-4 | TGTGCCAGCAGCGGAACTCCCGGGACTAGGCCTATCGACGAGCAGTACTTC | CASSGTPGTRPIDEQYF
TRBJ1-5 | NA | NA | TRBV12-3/TRBV12-4 | TGTGCCAGCAGTTTCGGGGGGGCTCAGCCCCAGCATTTT | CASSFGGAQPQHF
TRBJ1-3 | few | NA | TRBV7-9 | TGTGCCAGCAGCTTAAGTCTAGCCCGAAACACCATATATTTT | CASSLSLARNTIYF
TRBJ2-7 | NA | NA | TRBV20-1 | TGCAGTGCTAGTAGGTCGGAGGTAACCTACGAGCAGTACTTC | CSASRSEVTYEQYF
TRBJ1-2 | NA | NA | TRBV7-2 | TGTGCCAGCAGCCCCCAGGGAGGGAACTATGGCTACACCTTC | CASSPQGGNYGYTF
TRBJ2-1 | NA | TRBD2 | TRBV2 | TGTGCCAGCAGGGGGGGACTAGCGGCGAGCAATGAGCAGTTCTTC | CASRGGLAASNEQFF
TRBJ2-5 | NA | NA | TRBV5-1 | TGCGCCAGCAGCTTGGAGTCGGGACCTTTATTTGGGGAGACCCAGTACTTC | CASSLESGPLFGETQYF
TRBJ1-5 | NA | TRBD1 | TRBV7-8 | TGTGCCAGCAGCTTATCAGGGGGAAGCAGCAATCAGCCCCAGCATTTT | CASSLSGGSSNQPQHF
TRBJ1-5 | NA | NA | TRBV24-1 | TGTGCCACCAGTGATTTCTTTACTCAGCCCCAGCATTTT | CATSDFFTQPQHF
TRBJ2-6 | NA | NA | TRBV5-1 | TGCGCCAGCAGCCCCATGAAAGGGGTAAAATCTGGGGCCAACGTCCTGACTTTC | CASSPMKGVKSGANVLTF
TRBJ2-2 | NA | NA | TRBV5-5 | TGTGCCAGCAGCTTGGTTCTGGCCGGGGAGCTGTTTTTT | CASSLVLAGELFF
TRBJ1-1 | NA | TRBD1 | TRBV15 | TGTGCCACCAGCGAGGACAGGGGGAACACTGAAGCTTTCTTT | CATSEDRGNTEAFF
TRBJ1-2 | NA | TRBD1 | TRBV7-3 | TGTGCCAGCAGCTTCGGGACAGACTATGGCTACACCTTC | CASSFGTDYGYTF
TRBJ2-3 | NA | TRBD2 | TRBV7-2 | TGTGCCAGCAGTCCTCTGAGCGGGGGCACAGATACGCAGTATTTT | CASSPLSGGTDTQYF
TRBJ1-2 | NA | NA | TRBV24-1 | TGTGCCACCAGTGAGGTCGACATGGTAAAAGGCTACACCTTC | CATSEVDMVKGYTF
TRBJ2-7 | NA | NA | TRBV7-9 | TGTGCCAGCAGCGCCTACGGCTACGAGCAGTACTTC | CASSAYGYEQYF
TRBJ2-1 | NA | TRBD1 | TRBV24-1 | TGTGCCACCAGTCCGGGACAGGGCTTCAGGGGCTCCTACAATGAGCAGTTCTTC | CATSPGQGFRGSYNEQFF
TRBJ2-2 | NA | TRBD1 | TRBV5-6 | TGTGCCAGCAGCTTGGAAGTAGGGGGCGTCACCGGGGAGCTGTTTTTT | CASSLEVGGVTGELFF
TRBJ2-7 | few | TRBD2 | TRBV29-1 | TGCAGCGTCCGCACTAGCGGGGCCTACGAGCAGTACTTC | CSVRTSGAYEQYF
TRBJ1-3 | NA | NA | TRBV9 | TGTGCCAGCAGCGGATCGGGGAACTCTGGAAACACCATATATTTT | CASSGSGNSGNTIYF
TRBJ1-1 | NA | NA | TRBV2 | TGTGCCAGCAAAGTTGAAAAGACCATTAACACTGAAGCTTTCTTT | CASKVEKTINTEAFF
TRBJ2-5 | once | NA | TRBV27 | TGTGCCAGCAGTGTCCTCCCCGGGGAGACCCAGTACTTC | CASSVLPGETQYF
TRBJ2-1 | NA | NA | TRBV5-1 | TGCGCCAGCAGCCCGCCAACCGTTCCCAATGAGCAGTTCTTC | CASSPPTVPNEQFF
TRBJ1-2 | NA | NA | TRBV11-2 | TGTGCCAGCAGCTTAGGGGGCAGGAGGGACTTCGAGTATGGCTACACCTTC | CASSLGGRRDFEYGYTF
TRBJ2-1 | NA | NA | TRBV4-1 | TGCGCCAGCAGCCAAGAACAACCAATTTACAATGAGCAGTTCTTC | CASSQEQPIYNEQFF
TRBJ1-3 | NA | NA | TRBV7-6 | TGTGCCAGCAGCTTAGGATTCGGCTCTGGAAACACCATATATTTT | CASSLGFGSGNTIYF
TRBJ2-1 | NA | TRBD2 | TRBV12-3/TRBV12-4 | TGTGCCAGCAGTCCTGCGGGGGTGGAGCAGTTCTTC | CASSPAGVEQFF
TRBJ1-6 | NA | NA | TRBV6-5 | TGTGCCAGCAGTTATTCGGAAAATTCACCCCTCCACTTT | CASSYSENSPLHF
TRBJ1-1 | NA | NA | TRBV18 | TGTGCCAGCTCACTGGGGGCGAGAGCTTTCTTT | CASSLGARAFF
TRBJ1-5 | NA | NA | TRBV6-5 | TGTGCCAGCAGTTACTCCGGGGTTACGCCCCAGCATTTT | CASSYSGVTPQHF
TRBJ1-3 | NA | NA | TRBV2 | TGTGCCAGCAGTGAAAATGAGATAGGGGTCCTCTCTGGAAACACCATATATTTT | CASSENEIGVLSGNTIYF
TRBJ2-3 | NA | NA | TRBV20-1 | TGCAGTGCTGCCGAAGCAGATACGCAGTATTTT | CSAAEADTQYF
TRBJ1-4 | NA | NA | TRBV27 | TGTGCCAGCAGTATCCGTGGAGGGGCGGGTGAAAAACTGTTTTTT | CASSIRGGAGEKLFF
TRBJ2-3 | NA | NA | TRBV7-9 | TGTGCCAGCAGCATACCGACTAGAAGCACAGATACGCAGTATTTT | CASSIPTRSTDTQYF
TRBJ2-2 | NA | TRBD2 | TRBV9 | TGTGCCAGCAGCCTCGGGACTAGCGGGAACACCGGGGAGCTGTTTTTT | CASSLGTSGNTGELFF
TRBJ2-3 | NA | TRBD2 | TRBV7-7 | TGTGCTAGCAGCTTACTACCGGGATCTCAAGCGGGGGGAGATACGCAGTATTTT | CASSLLPGSQAGGDTQYF
TRBJ1-2 | NA | NA | TRBV15 | TGTGCCACCAGCAGAGATCCGCGGTTCCAAAGTAACTATGGCTACACCTTC | CATSRDPRFQSNYGYTF
TRBJ2-3 | NA | NA | TRBV7-3 | TGTGCCAGCAGCTTAACGTTTACGGGGGCCGGAGATACGCAGTATTTT | CASSLTFTGAGDTQYF
TRBJ1-2 | NA | TRBD1 | TRBV27 | TGTGCCAGCAGGATGACAGGGGTGGTCGGTGGCTACACCTTC | CASRMTGVVGGYTF
TRBJ1-4 | NA | TRBD1 | TRBV4-2 | TGTGCCAGCAGCCAAGTCCCCCCGGGACAGGGGGATGAAAAACTGTTTTTT | CASSQVPPGQGDEKLFF